These 14 T cell receptor beta chains came from one sample sequenced in a study of early T cells in non-severe SARS-CoV-2 infection. TCRdb re-derived calls from the 5' RACE reads in MiXCR, one entry per CDR3 protein. The repertoire holds roughly 80,000 distinct CDR3 sequences, with around 8.7% as singletons. Sequenced sample: whole blood. The receptors derive from an adult who was a healthcare worker with PCR-confirmed SARS-CoV-2 infection or an uninfected control (not recorded which).

This clonotype was seen a handful of times. The chain links TRBV28 to TRBJ1-1, with a possible D match to TRBD1 (6 bases). The ends were cut back, 7 bases at V and 5 bases at J, with 17 bases in the middle. Looked up from germline, CDR1 is MDHEN and CDR2 is SYDVKM. The CDR3 has 14 amino acids. This CDR3 is CASTRGGGATEAFF. The CDR3 region has the DNA TGTGCCAGCACCCGGGGAGGGGGGGCAACTGAAGCTTTCTTT.

In this sample, this clonotype turned up many times. This chain joins TRBV19 and TRBJ2-3; D not resolved. The ends were cut back, 4 bases at V and 0 bases at J, with 8 bases in the middle. In germline, CDR1 is LNHDA, CDR2 SQIVND (reference sequence). The CDR3 length is 14 residues. The CDR3 bases are TGTGCCAGTAGTACCACGGCCAGCACAGATACGCAGTATTTT. Residues: CASSTTASTDTQYF.

The V and J genes are TRBV2 and TRBJ2-3; no reliable D call. The V end was cut by 3 bases, the J end by 11 bases, with 15 bases between. This CDR3 contains 13 residues. Germline V lookup: CDR1 SNHLY, CDR2 FYNNEI. The CDR3 region is CASSDEATLGQYF. Written as DNA, the CDR3 is TGTGCCAGCAGTGATGAAGCCACCCTAGGGCAGTATTTT.

V and J are TRBV28 and TRBJ2-7; 7 bases are a match to TRBD1. J was trimmed by 1 base and V by 3 bases; bases with no gene match: 6. Looked up from germline, CDR1 is MDHEN and CDR2 is SYDVKM. This CDR3 spans 15 amino acids. DNA for the CDR3: TGTGCCAGCAGTTTGTGGGACAGCGGTTCCTACGAGCAGTACTTC. This encodes CASSLWDSGSYEQYF. The whole variable domain, filled in from reference TRBV28 and TRBJ2-7, reads DVKVTQSSRYLVKRTGEKVFLECVQDMDHENMFWYRQDPGLGLRLIYFSYDVKMKEKGDIPEGYSVSREKKERFSLILESASTNQTSMYLCASSLWDSGSYEQYFGPGTRLTVT.

This clonotype was seen repeatedly, ten times or more. This sequence joins TRBV28 and TRBJ2-1, with 14 bases fitting TRBD2. Looked up from germline, CDR1 is MDHEN and CDR2 is SYDVKM. This CDR3 is built from 15 residues. Trimming removed 6 bases from V and 9 bases from J; junction bases left unmatched: 7. CDR3 sequence reads: CASSQGLAGGSEQFF. CDR3 sequence (DNA): TGTGCCAGCAGCCAAGGACTAGCGGGAGGCAGTGAGCAGTTCTTC.

This clonotype was seen ten or more times. The chain uses TRBV6-1 and TRBJ1-1; 7 bases are a match to TRBD1. In germline, CDR1 is MNHNS, CDR2 SASEGT. The CDR3 sequence is 13 residues long. Germline trimming cut 11 bases from V and 7 bases from J; bases unmatched to any gene: 13. DNA for the CDR3: TGTGCCTCTACAGGGGTTTCGGCGAATGAAGCTTTCTTT. Protein: CASTGVSANEAFF.

The sample holds a few counts of this clonotype. This chain connects TRBV10-3 to TRBJ2-2, with unresolved D. This CDR3 is 13 amino acids long. V lost 6 bases, J lost 3 bases, and 8 bases lay in between. Germline lookup yields CDR1 ENHRY and CDR2 SYGVKD. CDR3 bases: TGTGCCATCAGGTGGGGTGACACCGGGGAGCTGTTTTTT. It yields the protein CAIRWGDTGELFF.

At least ten counts were recorded for this clonotype. The chain employs TRBV5-1 and TRBJ2-5; possible D gene TRBD2, 6 bases. V lost 1 base, J lost 0 bases, and 10 bases lay in between. The CDR3 spans 15 residues. Germline V CDR1 and CDR2: SGHRS, YFSETQ. CDR3 nucleotides: TGCGCCAGCAGCTTGATTGGGGGGTACCAAGAGACCCAGTACTTC. Protein: CASSLIGGYQETQYF.

This clonotype was seen a few times. The V gene is TRBV7-6, the J gene TRBJ2-1; 8 bases line up with TRBD2. CDR3 length: 16 residues. CDR1 and CDR2 (germline): SGHVS, FNYEAQ. With 4 bases clipped from V and 7 bases from J, the junction kept 12 bases outside the gene matches. In DNA, the CDR3 is TGTGCCAGCAGCTGGGTAGGGACTAGGCCGTCGAATGAGCAGTTCTTC. It translates to CASSWVGTRPSNEQFF.

This clonotype was detected ten times or more. The chain couples TRBV20-1 to TRBJ2-7; 12 bases line up with TRBD1. The germline CDR1 and CDR2 sequences are DFQATT and SNEGSKA (reference sequence). This CDR3 contains 15 residues. Trimming removed 0 bases from V and 6 bases from J; junction bases left unmatched: 6. CDR3 sequence: CSAREGTGGPGEQYF. CDR3 DNA: TGCAGTGCTAGAGAGGGGACAGGGGGCCCCGGCGAGCAGTACTTC.

V usage is TRBV10-3 and J usage is TRBJ2-3, with 7 bases aligning to TRBD1. J lost 5 bases, V lost 10 bases, and 3 bases had no gene match. Germline lookup yields CDR1 ENHRY and CDR2 SYGVKD. This CDR3 has 11 amino acids. The CDR3 DNA follows: TGTGCCACCCAGGGGGAAGATACGCAGTATTTT. Translation gives CATQGEDTQYF.

The table lists this clonotype with many counts. The rearrangement links TRBV10-3 to TRBJ1-1; 7 bases are a match to TRBD1. V shed 8 bases and J 11 bases; nucleotides not matched to a gene: 14. This CDR3 contains 13 residues. Germline lookup yields CDR1 ENHRY and CDR2 SYGVKD. DNA for the CDR3: TGTGCCATCGGACGCATATCGGACAGGCGGGCTTTCTTT. Its translation: CAIGRISDRRAFF.

This clonotype has ten or more counts. The rearrangement uses TRBV2 and TRBJ1-3; 8 nucleotides agree with TRBD1. This CDR3 has 13 amino acids. The germline CDR1 and CDR2 sequences are SNHLY and FYNNEI. Trimming took 8 bases from V and 4 from J; bases not matched to a gene: 4. CDR3 in DNA: TGTGCCAGCGGACAGGGATCAGGAAACACCATATATTTT. It yields the protein CASGQGSGNTIYF.

This clonotype was counted at least ten times. The chain couples TRBV5-5 to TRBJ2-3, with TRBD2 matching over 8 bases. With 1 base clipped from V and 1 base from J, the junction kept 5 bases outside the gene matches. Per the germline V gene, CDR1 is SGHKS and CDR2 is YYEKEE (reference sequence). The CDR3 runs to 16 residues. CDR3 DNA: TGTGCCAGCAGCTTGAGCGGGAGTCGGGGCACAGATACGCAGTATTTT. Amino acids: CASSLSGSRGTDTQYF.